This T cell receptor (beta chain) was observed in a study of T cell repertoires in ileal Crohn's disease. Described time point: neoterminal ileum biopsy at postoperative endoscopy, about 6 months after surgery. Data came from immunoSEQ multiplex PCR; TCRdb stores just in-frame clones and leaves some out. The profile shows 10,000 to 15,000 clones, approximately 78% of them singletons. Germline V gene lookup returns CDR1 MDHEN and CDR2 SYDVKM. V lost 3 bases, J lost 2 bases, and 13 bases lay in between. The CDR3 sequence is 15 residues long. The chain uses TRBV28 and TRBJ1-2, with D unclear. What was sequenced was ileal tissue. The origin of this receptor is an adult with Crohn's disease. The CDR3 loop reads CASSLGMGRNYGYTF. As DNA, the CDR3 is TGTGCCAGCAGTTTGGGTATGGGCAGAAACTATGGCTACACCTTC.